The present T cell receptor beta chain was sequenced within a study of breast tumors, draining lymph nodes, adjacent tissues. The CDR3 is made up of 15 amino acids. The germline gives CDR1 SGHNT, CDR2 YENEEA. With V trimmed by 4 bases and J by 2 bases, 7 bases remained unmatched. In TCRdb, the multiplex PCR reads were re-called with MiXCR into one record per CDR3 protein. The data show more than 200,000 distinct CDR3 sequences, approximately 30% seen once. Axillary draining lymph nodes of breast cancer patients supplied the node samples. This clonotype was seen ten or more times. Its antigen is as yet unknown. Findings and caveats of the study: Data fit most tumor T cells coming from lymph node, expanding in tumor. Compared with lymph nodes, tumors were less diverse; compared with nontumor tissue, more. Luminal-like breast cancer showed significantly higher tumor–nontumor repertoire similarity than basal-like. Tumor T cell lymph node origin was a supported hypothesis, not proven.

This clonotype was obtained from a female donor with breast cancer. Some clones in this sample may be carry-over from other donors' samples. This chain uses TRBV11-3 with TRBJ2-5, with 7 bases that match TRBD1. The sample was axillary lymph node tissue. Written as DNA, the CDR3 is TGTGCCAGCAGCTCAGGGACCAGGGGGCAAGAGACCCAGTACTTC. Protein: CASSSGTRGQETQYF.